These 28 T cell receptor beta chains share one sample of origin, sequenced in a study. TCRdb called the reads again in MiXCR, with one record for every CDR3 protein. The profile shows over 14,000 distinct CDR3 sequences, 30% to 40% of them singletons. Material: blood. All receptors come from a human donor.

The V and J genes are TRBV20-1 and TRBJ1-1; the D is unclear. Deletions cut 5 bases from V and 3 bases from J, with 7 bases between. The CDR3 totals 11 residues. Germline V lookup: CDR1 DFQATT, CDR2 SNEGSKA (reference sequence). The CDR3 DNA sequence: TGCAGTGCTCCACTCTACACTGAAGCTTTCTTT. Translation gives CSAPLYTEAFF.

This clonotype has ten or more counts. The chain couples TRBV18 to TRBJ2-3; a possible D gene is TRBD1 (5 bases). CDR1 is KGHSH, CDR2 LQKENI, per germline. CDR3 length: 16 amino acids. V was trimmed by 0 bases and J by 2 bases, leaving 12 bases between them. CDR3 protein: CASSPPGLPLTDTQYF. As DNA, the CDR3 is TGTGCCAGCTCACCACCGGGGCTTCCCCTCACAGATACGCAGTATTTT.

Comments on this clonotype: A read error may be the cause here, since a much bigger clone is one base away. This chain joins TRBV4-2 and TRBJ2-1; D remains ambiguous. The V end was cut by 3 bases, the J end by 7 bases, with 13 bases between. Germline V lookup: CDR1 LGHNA, CDR2 YNFKEQ. The CDR3 length is 14 residues. The CDR3 is CASSHRGRENEQFF. CDR3 DNA sequence: TGTGCCAGCAGCCACCGAGGTCGAGAAAATGAGCAGTTCTTC.

The rearrangement joins TRBV4-3 to TRBJ1-3, with D possibly being TRBD1 (5 bases). There are 15 residues in the CDR3. CDR1 LGHNA and CDR2 YSLEER come from the germline V gene. The V gene lost 4 bases and the J gene lost 8 bases, with 18 bases spanning the gap. CDR3 amino acids: CASSPGTGYGYTIYF. For the CDR3, the DNA is TGCGCCAGCAGCCCCGGGACGGGTTACGGCTACACCATATATTTT.

In its sample, this clonotype is medium-sized (0.01 to 0.1%). CDR3 bases: TGTGCCAGCAGCCACGCAACCGGGACTAGCGGAGGGAACATTCAGTACTTC. Its translation: CASSHATGTSGGNIQYF. The genes are TRBV4-2 and TRBJ2-4; 11 bases fit TRBD2. From germline, CDR1 is LGHNA and CDR2 YNFKEQ. Trimming removed 3 bases from V and 7 bases from J; junction bases left unmatched: 11. This CDR3 region has 17 residues.

This chain links TRBV29-1 with TRBJ2-1, with 7 bases lining up with TRBD2. V was clipped by 7 bases and J by 8 bases; unmatched bases: 8. The CDR3 consists of 12 residues. Germline V CDR1 and CDR2: SQVTM, ANQGSEA. CDR3 bases: TGCAGCGACTTCAGCGGGACCGATGAGCAGTTCTTC. It yields the protein CSDFSGTDEQFF.

Concerning this clonotype: A much larger clonotype is one base distant, so this may be a read error. This chain connects TRBV29-1 to TRBJ2-1, with a weak D call TRBD2 (6 bases). V was trimmed by 6 bases and J by 10 bases, leaving 28 bases between them. Germline V gene data show CDR1 as SQVTM and CDR2 as ANQGSEA. The CDR3 contains 16 residues. Here the CDR3 DNA reads TGCAGCGTAGAGCAGCGAGCGGGTTTCGGCTCCTACGAGCAGTTCTTC. It codes for CSVEQRAGFGSYEQFF.

Here the CDR3 reads CASSPAGTTSIYGYTF. The CDR3 DNA sequence: TGCGCCAGCAGCCCCGCAGGGACAACGTCTATCTATGGCTACACCTTC. The chain is built from TRBV4-3 and TRBJ1-2; D is possibly TRBD1 (6 bases). Germline V gene lookup returns CDR1 LGHNA and CDR2 YSLEER. Between the trimmed V and J ends, which lost 4 bases and 4 bases, there was a span of 19 bases. The CDR3 consists of 16 residues.

Ten or more counts support this clonotype. The chain carries TRBV5-1 and TRBJ2-1, with D unclear. Germline V gene sequence: CDR1 SGHRS, CDR2 YFSETQ. V lost 5 bases and J 5 bases, leaving 8 bases between the germline ends. The CDR3 is 12 residues long. Here the CDR3 DNA reads TGCGCCAGCAGGAAGGACCACAATGAGCAGTTCTTC. It is translated as CASRKDHNEQFF.

This clonotype appeared a single time. This chain uses TRBV5-1 with TRBJ1-6; D unclear. Trimming took 4 bases from V and 14 from J, leaving 1 base between them. In germline, CDR1 is SGHRS, CDR2 YFSETQ. The CDR3 sequence is 8 residues long. CDR3 nucleotides: TGCGCCAGCAGCACCCTCCACTTT. It is translated as CASSTLHF.

This clonotype was recorded a few times. It may be a read error: a sequence one base away is much more abundant. The rearrangement links TRBV14 to TRBJ2-1; the D is unclear. V gave up 0 bases and J gave up 10 bases, with 16 bases separating them. In germline, CDR1 is SGHDN, CDR2 FVKESK. This CDR3 spans 15 amino acids. CDR3 sequence (DNA): TGTGCCAGCAGCCAAGAAGCCTACTACTTGGGCGAGCAGTTCTTC. Translation: CASSQEAYYLGEQFF.

This clonotype is medium-sized by share. The CDR3 is CASSFHRVGPQHF. The CDR3 coding sequence is TGTGCCAGCAGCTTTCACAGGGTAGGGCCCCAGCATTTT. This chain links TRBV7-2 with TRBJ1-5; tentatively, D is TRBD1 (6 bases). Between the trimmed V and J ends, which lost 3 bases and 9 bases, there was a span of 12 bases. Germline CDR1 and CDR2: SGHTA and FQGNSA. The CDR3 totals 13 residues.

Ten or more counts support this clonotype. V is TRBV4-3 and J is TRBJ2-1; TRBD2 matches 8 bases. Trimming removed 5 bases from V and 3 bases from J; junction bases left unmatched: 12. This CDR3 is built from 17 residues. Per germline, CDR1 LGHNA and CDR2 YSLEER. The CDR3 DNA is TGCGCCAGCAGCTACAAAGCCGGGGGGACTAGCTACAATGAGCAGTTCTTC. Amino acid sequence: CASSYKAGGTSYNEQFF.

This clonotype was detected ten times or more. The rearrangement links TRBV14 to TRBJ2-7; D is possibly TRBD1 or TRBD2 (5 bases each). V lost 3 bases and J 1 base, leaving 13 bases between the germline ends. The CDR3 runs 15 residues. From germline, CDR1 is SGHDN and CDR2 FVKESK. CDR3 sequence reads: CASSHIGTDSYEQYF. The CDR3 DNA follows: TGTGCCAGCAGCCACATAGGGACGGATTCCTACGAGCAGTACTTC.

This clonotype has a single count. The genes are TRBV5-3 and TRBJ2-7, with no clear D. TRBV5-3 falls under the ORF class, with uncertain function. This CDR3 has 11 amino acids. In nucleotides, the CDR3 is TGTGCTAGAGATCCAGTGAACGAGCAGTACTTC. This codes for CARDPVNEQYF.

Judged by abundance, this clonotype is medium-sized. The gene calls are TRBV29-1 and TRBJ2-7, with 9 bases identical to TRBD1. Trimming at V came to 0 bases and at J to 3 bases, leaving 6 bases not matched to a gene. The germline V gene has CDR1 SQVTM and CDR2 ANQGSEA. The CDR3 totals 15 residues. Written as DNA, the CDR3 is TGCAGCGTTGAAGACGGGACAGGGTGGGACTACGAGCAGTACTTC. This encodes CSVEDGTGWDYEQYF.

This clonotype has only one observation. The chain employs TRBV14 and TRBJ2-1; D is undetermined. The V gene lost 4 bases and the J gene lost 12 bases, with 19 bases spanning the gap. The CDR3 is made up of 14 amino acids. Per the germline V gene, CDR1 is SGHDN and CDR2 is FVKESK. The CDR3 is CASSPVNPPGAQFF. As DNA, the CDR3 is TGTGCCAGCAGCCCCGTCAACCCCCCGGGTGCGCAGTTCTTC.

This clonotype was seen many times. This rearrangement joins TRBV30 to TRBJ1-2; TRBD1 matches at 8 bases. The CDR3 loop spans 15 amino acids. Looked up from germline, CDR1 is GTSNPN and CDR2 is SVGIG (reference sequence). With V trimmed by 0 bases and J by 6 bases, 9 bases remained unmatched. The chain's CDR3 is CAWSVRKTGENGYTF. The CDR3 DNA reads as TGTGCCTGGAGTGTACGAAAGACAGGGGAAAATGGCTACACCTTC.

This clonotype is termed medium-sized (0.01 to 0.1%). CDR3 sequence: CSVERVITDTQYF. CDR3 sequence (DNA): TGCAGCGTTGAACGGGTGATCACAGATACGCAGTATTTT. The gene calls are TRBV29-1 and TRBJ2-3; D is unresolved. Germline-derived CDR1 and CDR2 are SQVTM and ANQGSEA. Trimming took 2 bases from V and 2 from J, leaving 8 bases between them. The CDR3 length is 13 residues.

This clonotype was counted many times. The V and J genes are TRBV20-1 and TRBJ1-2; the D gene is possibly TRBD1 (6 bases). The CDR3 is made up of 14 amino acids. Per germline, CDR1 DFQATT and CDR2 SNEGSKA (reference sequence). Trimming removed 1 base from V and 2 bases from J, with 11 bases in between. The CDR3 reads CSARVLRGNYGYTF. CDR3 nucleotide sequence: TGCAGTGCTAGAGTTCTGAGGGGGAACTATGGCTACACCTTC.

This chain uses TRBV29-1 with TRBJ1-2; no clear D gene. The CDR3 is 11 residues long. Germline CDR1 and CDR2: SQVTM and ANQGSEA. V was shortened by 3 bases and J by 11 bases, with 13 bases between the two germline ends. The CDR3 is CSVDRHGGYTF. CDR3 coding DNA: TGCAGCGTTGACCGCCATGGAGGGTACACCTTC. The full variable domain, its missing parts supplied by reference TRBV29-1 and TRBJ1-2, is SAVISQKPSRDICQRGTSLTIQCQVDSQVTMMFWYRQQPGQSLTLIATANQGSEATYESGFVIDKFPISRPNLTFSTLTVSNMSPEDSSIYLCSVDRHGGYTFGSGTRLTVV.

The sample holds many counts of this clonotype. This chain links TRBV4-3 with TRBJ2-7; D possibly corresponds to TRBD2 (6 bases). This CDR3 has 14 amino acids. Germline CDR1 LGHNA, CDR2 YSLEER. V gave up 5 bases and J gave up 3 bases, with 14 bases separating them. The DNA of the CDR3 is TGCGCCAGCAGCTACGGGAGTGGGGACTACGAGCAGTACTTC. Its protein is CASSYGSGDYEQYF.

This clonotype has a count of ten or more. The J gene is TRBJ1-5, the V gene TRBV27, with 9 bases lining up with TRBD1. V trimming: 8 bases; J trimming: 7 bases; junction bases outside the gene matches: 6. Germline loops: CDR1 MNHEY, CDR2 SMNVEV (reference sequence). This CDR3 comprises 13 residues. CDR3 amino acids: CASGTGILQPQHF. The CDR3 nucleotides are TGTGCCAGCGGGACAGGGATTCTACAGCCCCAGCATTTT.

Many counts were recorded for this clonotype. The chain employs TRBV4-2 and TRBJ1-2, with 8 bases identical to TRBD1. J lost 6 bases, V lost 4 bases, and 7 bases had no gene match. CDR3 length: 14 amino acids. Germline V gene data show CDR1 as LGHNA and CDR2 as YNFKEQ. CDR3 sequence (DNA): TGTGCCAGCAGCCGGACGGACAGGGCTGATGGCTACACCTTC. Its translation is CASSRTDRADGYTF.

This clonotype has ten or more counts. The V and J genes are TRBV4-2 and TRBJ1-2, with 8 bases identical to TRBD1. CDR3 size: 16 residues. The V and J ends lost 0 bases and 4 bases, in that order; junction bases with no gene match: 7. Germline CDR1 reads LGHNA; CDR2 reads YNFKEQ. This chain's CDR3 is CASSQERTGTSYGYTF. CDR3 in DNA: TGTGCCAGCAGCCAAGAACGGACAGGGACTAGCTATGGCTACACCTTC.

The rearrangement links TRBV5-4 to TRBJ2-1, with TRBD2 identical over 9 bases. Germline loops: CDR1 SGHNT, CDR2 YYREEE (reference sequence). V lost 4 bases and J lost 6; bases outside the gene matches: 14. The CDR3 is 17 residues long. The CDR3 DNA is TGTGCCAGCAGCGTGAAACCCCCTAGCGGGAAGTCCAATGAGCAGTTCTTC. This translates into CASSVKPPSGKSNEQFF.

This clonotype was observed at least ten times. The V gene is TRBV29-1, the J gene TRBJ1-2; tentative D call: TRBD1 (5 bases). This CDR3 has 14 residues. Germline lookup yields CDR1 SQVTM and CDR2 ANQGSEA. The V end lost 6 bases, the J end lost 0 bases, and 14 bases lay between the germline ends. CDR3 nucleotide sequence: TGCAGCGTAGGGGACGGCGCCACTAACTATGGCTACACCTTC. Protein product: CSVGDGATNYGYTF.

This clonotype was seen repeatedly, ten times or more. The chain couples TRBV4-3 to TRBJ1-2, with unresolved D. Looked up from germline, CDR1 is LGHNA and CDR2 is YSLEER. V was shortened by 1 base and J by 6 bases, with 9 bases between the two germline ends. The CDR3 covers 13 residues. The chain's CDR3 is CASSQGISDGYTF. The CDR3, as DNA: TGCGCCAGCAGCCAAGGAATTTCGGATGGCTACACCTTC.